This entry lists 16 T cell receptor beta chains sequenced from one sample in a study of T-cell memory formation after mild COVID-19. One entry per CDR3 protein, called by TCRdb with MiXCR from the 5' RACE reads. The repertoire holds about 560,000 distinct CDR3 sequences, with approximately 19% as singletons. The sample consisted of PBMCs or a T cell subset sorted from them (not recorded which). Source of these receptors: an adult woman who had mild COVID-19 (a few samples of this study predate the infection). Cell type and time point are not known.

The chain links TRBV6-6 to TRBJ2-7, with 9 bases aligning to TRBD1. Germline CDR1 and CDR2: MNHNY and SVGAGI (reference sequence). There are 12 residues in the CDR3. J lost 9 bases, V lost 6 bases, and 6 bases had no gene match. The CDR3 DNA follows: TGTGCCAGCAGCCCAGCGGGACAGGGGCAGTACTTC. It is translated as CASSPAGQGQYF.

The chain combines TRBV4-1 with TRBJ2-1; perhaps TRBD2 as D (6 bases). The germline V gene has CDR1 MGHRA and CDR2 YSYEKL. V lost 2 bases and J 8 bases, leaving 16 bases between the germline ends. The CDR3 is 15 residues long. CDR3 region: CASSQPRGTIHEQFF. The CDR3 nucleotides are TGCGCCAGCAGCCAACCGCGGGGCACGATCCATGAGCAGTTCTTC.

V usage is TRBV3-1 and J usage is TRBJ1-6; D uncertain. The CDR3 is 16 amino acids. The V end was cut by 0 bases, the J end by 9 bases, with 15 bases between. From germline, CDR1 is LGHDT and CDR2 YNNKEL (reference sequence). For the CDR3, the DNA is TGTGCCAGCAGCCAAGAGAGGGCCACGAGCGGTTCACCCCTCCACTTT. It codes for CASSQERATSGSPLHF.

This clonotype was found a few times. Written as DNA, the CDR3 is TGTGCCAGCAGCTACGCCCAACAAGCTAAAGGCTACACCTTC. This translates into CASSYAQQAKGYTF. This chain uses TRBV7-9 with TRBJ1-2; D gene unclear. V was clipped by 4 bases and J by 8 bases, with 17 bases between them. CDR1 and CDR2 from the germline V gene are SEHNR and FQNEAQ (reference sequence). The CDR3 loop spans 14 amino acids.

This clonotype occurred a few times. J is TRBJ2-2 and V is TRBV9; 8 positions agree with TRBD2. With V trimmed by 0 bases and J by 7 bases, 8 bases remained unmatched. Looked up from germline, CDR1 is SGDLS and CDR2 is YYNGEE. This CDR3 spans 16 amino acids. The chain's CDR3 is CASSVVSGSRYGELFF. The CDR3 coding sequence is TGTGCCAGCAGCGTAGTAAGCGGGAGTAGGTACGGGGAGCTGTTTTTT.

CDR3 DNA sequence: TGCGCCAGCAGCCATGATCCCGATGTCTCTGGAAACACCATATATTTT. It yields the protein CASSHDPDVSGNTIYF. The chain is built from TRBV4-3 and TRBJ1-3; D not resolved. V was cut by 3 bases and J by 0 bases, with 12 bases left in between. Germline V gene data show CDR1 as LGHNA and CDR2 as YSLEER. The CDR3 consists of 16 residues.

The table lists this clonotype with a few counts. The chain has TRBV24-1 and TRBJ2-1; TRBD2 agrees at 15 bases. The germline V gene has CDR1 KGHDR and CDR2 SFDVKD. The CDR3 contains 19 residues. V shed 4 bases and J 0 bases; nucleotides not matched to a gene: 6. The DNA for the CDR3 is TGTGCCACCAGTGACCCGGGACTAGCGGGAGGACGCTCCTACAATGAGCAGTTCTTC. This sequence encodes CATSDPGLAGGRSYNEQFF.

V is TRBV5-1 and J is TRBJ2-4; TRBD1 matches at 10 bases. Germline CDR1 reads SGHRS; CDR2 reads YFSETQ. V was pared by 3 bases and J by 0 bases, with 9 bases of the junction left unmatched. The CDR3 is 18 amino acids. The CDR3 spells CASSYSGQGVLAKNIQYF. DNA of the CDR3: TGCGCCAGCAGCTATTCCGGACAGGGGGTCCTAGCCAAAAACATTCAGTACTTC.

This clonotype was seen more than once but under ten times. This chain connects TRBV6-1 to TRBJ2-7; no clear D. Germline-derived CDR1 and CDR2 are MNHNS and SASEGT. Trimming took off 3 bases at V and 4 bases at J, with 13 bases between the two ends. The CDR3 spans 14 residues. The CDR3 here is CASSDPTGSYEQYF. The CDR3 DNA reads TGTGCCAGCAGTGACCCCACGGGTTCGTACGAGCAGTACTTC.

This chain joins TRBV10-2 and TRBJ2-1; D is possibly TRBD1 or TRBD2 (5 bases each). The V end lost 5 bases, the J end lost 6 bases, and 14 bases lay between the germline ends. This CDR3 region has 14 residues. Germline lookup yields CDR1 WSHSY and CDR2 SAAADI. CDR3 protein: CASSWGLGGNEQFF. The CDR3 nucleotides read TGCGCCAGCAGTTGGGGCCTTGGGGGCAATGAGCAGTTCTTC.

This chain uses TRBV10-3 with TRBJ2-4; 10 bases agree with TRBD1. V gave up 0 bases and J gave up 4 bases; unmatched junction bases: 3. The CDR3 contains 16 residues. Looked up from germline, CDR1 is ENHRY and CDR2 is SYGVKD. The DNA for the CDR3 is TGTGCCATCAGTGAGTCCCTGGGACAGGGGAAAAACATTCAGTACTTC. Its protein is CAISESLGQGKNIQYF.

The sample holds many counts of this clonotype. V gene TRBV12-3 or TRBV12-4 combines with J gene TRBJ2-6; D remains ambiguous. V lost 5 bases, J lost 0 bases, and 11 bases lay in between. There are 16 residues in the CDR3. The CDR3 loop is CASSLGPSSGANVLTF. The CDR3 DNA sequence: TGTGCCAGCAGTCTCGGACCTAGCTCTGGGGCCAACGTCCTGACTTTC.

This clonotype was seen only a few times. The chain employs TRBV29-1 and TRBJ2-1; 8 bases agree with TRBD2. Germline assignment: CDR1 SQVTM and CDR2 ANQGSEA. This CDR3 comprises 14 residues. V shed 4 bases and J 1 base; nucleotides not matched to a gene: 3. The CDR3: CSVGGGRSYNEQFF. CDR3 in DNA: TGCAGCGTTGGAGGCGGGAGGTCCTACAATGAGCAGTTCTTC.

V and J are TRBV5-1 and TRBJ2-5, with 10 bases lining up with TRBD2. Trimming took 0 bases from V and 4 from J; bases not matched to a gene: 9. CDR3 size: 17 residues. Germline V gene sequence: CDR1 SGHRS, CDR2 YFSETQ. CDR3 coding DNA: TGCGCCAGCAGCTTGGGGGTAGCGGGGGGACCGGCAGAGACCCAGTACTTC. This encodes CASSLGVAGGPAETQYF.

The CDR3 reads CATSDNRGSPYEQYF. The CDR3 DNA reads as TGTGCCACCAGTGATAACAGGGGGAGTCCCTACGAGCAGTACTTC. V and J are TRBV24-1 and TRBJ2-7; TRBD1 agrees at 8 bases. The V segment lost 3 bases and the J segment 2 bases; nucleotides outside the gene matches: 5. The CDR3 extends over 15 amino acids. Germline CDR1 is KGHDR and CDR2 is SFDVKD.

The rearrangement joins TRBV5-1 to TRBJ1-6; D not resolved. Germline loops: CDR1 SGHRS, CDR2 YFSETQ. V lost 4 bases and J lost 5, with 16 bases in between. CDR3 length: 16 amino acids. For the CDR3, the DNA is TGCGCCAGCAGCGAGTGGGCCGGGTCGAATAATTCACCCCTCCACTTT. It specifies CASSEWAGSNNSPLHF.